This TCR beta chain was found in a study of blood T cell repertoires in COVID-19. On the study more broadly: Samples taken during acute and convalescent COVID-19 were collected in the United States, Italy and Spain. T cells, B-cell-depleted T cells, or PBMCs provided the cDNA or gDNA that served as material.

This clone was seen just once. The CDR3 has 14 residues. Germline V gene lookup returns CDR1 LGHDT and CDR2 YNNKEL (reference sequence). V was pared by 5 bases and J by 5 bases, with 10 bases between. Under the authors' procedure: For nucleated cells, counts were estimated from reference gene primer amplification. The repertoire was sequenced with immunoSEQ multiplex PCR; TCRdb's copy has only in-frame clones and lacks some. V, J and clone size derive from that table, while D and trimming were established from the DNA sequence. The repertoire holds under 250,000 clones, with roughly 84% as singletons. Followed longitudinally, the Seattle patients had been enrolled during active infection.

The TCR was taken from a man between 45 and 60 years old with COVID-19, enrolled during active disease. The sequencing sample was made of peripheral blood. The J gene is TRBJ1-6, the V gene TRBV3-1 (or the pseudogene TRBV3-2), with D tentatively TRBD1 (6 bases). CDR3 residues: CASSKRTDNSPLHF. CDR3 nucleotide sequence: TGTGCCAGCAGCAAAAGGACAGATAATTCACCCCTCCACTTT.